A selection of T cell receptor beta chains follows, all from one sample in a study of cytomegalovirus exposure and HLA in healthy donors. Sequencing was performed with immunoSEQ multiplex PCR; in TCRdb, only in-frame clones are kept and a portion is missing. The sample lists fewer than 400,000 clones; roughly 88% were seen once. Sequencing was done on a sample of PBMCs. These receptors came from a young man in good health and CMV-seronegative. Each CDR3 is given with its conserved first and last residue. D genes are given only for firm matches. The listing skips clone size in some rows; elsewhere it reads once, few, many or a size class.

d_call | j_call | clone_size | v_call | cdr3_nt | cdr3_aa
. | TRBJ1-2 | . | TRBV7-9 | TGTGCCAGCAAACCAGGGGATGGTTATGGCTACACCTTC | CASKPGDGYGYTF
TRBD2 | TRBJ2-1 | . | TRBV6-4 | TGTGCCAGCAGCGCCGGGACTAGCGGGGAGAATGAGCAGTTCTTC | CASSAGTSGENEQFF
TRBD2 | TRBJ2-7 | . | TRBV5-4 | TGTGCCAGCACCACTGGCGGGGGGTCCTACGAGCAGTACTTC | CASTTGGGSYEQYF
TRBD1 | TRBJ1-1 | . | TRBV9 | TGTGCCAGCAGCGCGCAGGGGGCGCGCACTGAAGCTTTCTTT | CASSAQGARTEAFF
. | TRBJ2-1 | . | TRBV13 | TGTGCCAGCAGCTCCCTTCTCAGCTCCTACAATGAGCAGTTCTTC | CASSSLLSSYNEQFF
TRBD1 | TRBJ1-1 | . | TRBV30 | TGTGCCTGGAGTCAGACCGGGACAGGGATAGACGAAGCTTTCTTT | CAWSQTGTGIDEAFF
. | TRBJ1-5 | . | TRBV30 | TGTGCCTGGAGTGTAACAGGGAGCAATCAGCCCCAGCATTTT | CAWSVTGSNQPQHF
TRBD1 | TRBJ1-6 | . | TRBV13 | TGTGCCAGCAGCTTACCGGGACAGGGCCAAGGACCCCTCCACTTT | CASSLPGQGQGPLHF
TRBD2 | TRBJ2-1 | . | TRBV11-3 | TGTGCCAGCAGCCACCGCAAGACTAGCGGGGGGGCATCCATCAATGAGCAGTTCTTC | CASSHRKTSGGASINEQFF
TRBD2 | TRBJ2-1 | . | TRBV30 | TGTGCCTGGAGTGTACGCGGGGGGGCCTCCTACAATGAGCAGTTCTTC | CAWSVRGGASYNEQFF
TRBD1 | TRBJ1-6 | . | TRBV7-9 | TGTGCCAGCAGCCCTTGGACAGGGGCTAGTTCACCCCTCCACTTT | CASSPWTGASSPLHF
TRBD1 | TRBJ1-1 | . | TRBV10-3 | TGTGCCACCGGACAGGGGGTTTTATTAGCTTTCTTT | CATGQGVLLAFF
. | TRBJ1-5 | . | TRBV9 | TGTGCCAGCAGCTCCCGCGGGGAGGGCAATCAGCCCCAGCATTTT | CASSSRGEGNQPQHF
. | TRBJ1-1 | . | TRBV7-2 | TGTGCCAGCAGCCCTTACGGTGATGGCACTGAAGCTTTCTTT | CASSPYGDGTEAFF
TRBD2 | TRBJ2-1 | once | TRBV10-3 | TGTGCCATCTCGGTAGGCCTAGCGGGGGTTGAGCAGTTCTTC | CAISVGLAGVEQFF
TRBD2 | TRBJ2-5 | . | TRBV2 | TGTGCCAGCAGGGCACTTGGGACTACCCCAGAGACCCAGTACTTC | CASRALGTTPETQYF
. | TRBJ2-2 | few | TRBV7-9 | TGTGCCAGCAGGTCGACAGCGAACACCGGGGAGCTGTTTTTT | CASRSTANTGELFF
. | TRBJ1-3 | . | TRBV28 | TGTGCCAGCAGTTTATACGGTACCTCTGGAAACACCATATATTTT | CASSLYGTSGNTIYF
. | TRBJ2-1 | . | TRBV5-1 | TGCGCCAGCAGCCTTGTGAGGGGGGGCGGTGGGGATGAGCAGTTCTTC | CASSLVRGGGGDEQFF
. | TRBJ1-1 | once | TRBV6-6 | TGTGCCAGCAGCTACGGGCATCGGGGGGACACTGAAGCTTTCTTT | CASSYGHRGDTEAFF
. | TRBJ1-5 | once | TRBV6-6 | TGTGCCAGCAGTTACTCGAGTCGGAGCAATCAGCCCCAGCATTTT | CASSYSSRSNQPQHF
TRBD1 | TRBJ1-2 | . | TRBV11-3 | TGTGCCAGCAGCGTGGACAGGGGGCCCAACTATGGCTACACCTTC | CASSVDRGPNYGYTF
. | TRBJ1-5 | . | TRBV30 | TGTGCCTGGAGTTTGGGCAGGGTTTTTCAGCCCCAGCATTTT | CAWSLGRVFQPQHF
. | TRBJ2-7 | . | TRBV12-5 | TGTGCTAGTGGTGTGGACAGCTACGAGCAGTACTTC | CASGVDSYEQYF
. | TRBJ1-4 | . | TRBV5-1 | TGCGCCAGCAAAACTACCGGTGAGGGTGAAAAACTGTTTTTT | CASKTTGEGEKLFF
. | TRBJ1-3 | . | TRBV15 | TGTGCCACCAGCAGGGGGCTCGATGGAAACACCATATATTTT | CATSRGLDGNTIYF
TRBD1 | TRBJ2-1 | . | TRBV4-1 | TGCGCCAGCAGCCCCGGGACAGGGTTTTACAATGAGCAGTTCTTC | CASSPGTGFYNEQFF
. | TRBJ2-3 | . | TRBV5-4 | TGTGCCAGCAGCCAAGATCAGGCCAGGGGTTCAGATACGCAGTATTTT | CASSQDQARGSDTQYF
TRBD1 | TRBJ2-1 | . | TRBV5-4 | TGTGCCAGCAGCTCCACAGGGGGCCGAAACAATGAGCAGTTCTTC | CASSSTGGRNNEQFF
TRBD2 | TRBJ2-5 | . | TRBV13 | TGTGCCAGCAGCGTAGGGGCCAGCGGGGGGGCCTATGAGACCCAGTACTTC | CASSVGASGGAYETQYF
. | TRBJ2-3 | . | TRBV7-9 | TGTGCCAGCAGCTTAGCGAACACCGGGAGCCGGCAGTATTTT | CASSLANTGSRQYF
. | TRBJ2-4 | . | TRBV2 | TGTGCCAGCAGTCGGTCACAGGGTAGCGACATTCAGTACTTC | CASSRSQGSDIQYF